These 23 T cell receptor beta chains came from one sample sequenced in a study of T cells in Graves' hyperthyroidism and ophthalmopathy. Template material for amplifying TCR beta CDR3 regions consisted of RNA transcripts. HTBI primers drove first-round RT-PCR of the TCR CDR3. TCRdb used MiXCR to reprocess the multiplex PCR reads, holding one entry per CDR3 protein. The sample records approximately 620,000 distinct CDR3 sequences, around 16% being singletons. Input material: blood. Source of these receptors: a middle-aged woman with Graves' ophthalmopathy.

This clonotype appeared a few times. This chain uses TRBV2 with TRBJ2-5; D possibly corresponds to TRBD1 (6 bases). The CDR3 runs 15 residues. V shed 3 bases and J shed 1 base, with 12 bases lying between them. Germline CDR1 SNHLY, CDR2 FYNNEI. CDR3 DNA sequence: TGTGCCAGCAGTGATGGGGGCCAGCCCCAAGAGACCCAGTACTTC. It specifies CASSDGGQPQETQYF.

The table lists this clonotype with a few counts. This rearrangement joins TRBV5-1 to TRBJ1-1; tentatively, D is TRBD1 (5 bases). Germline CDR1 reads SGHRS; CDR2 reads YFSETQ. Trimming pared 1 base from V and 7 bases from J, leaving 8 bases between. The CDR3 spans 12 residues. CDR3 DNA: TGCGCCAGCAGCTTGTGGGGCCATGAAGCTTTCTTT. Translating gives CASSLWGHEAFF.

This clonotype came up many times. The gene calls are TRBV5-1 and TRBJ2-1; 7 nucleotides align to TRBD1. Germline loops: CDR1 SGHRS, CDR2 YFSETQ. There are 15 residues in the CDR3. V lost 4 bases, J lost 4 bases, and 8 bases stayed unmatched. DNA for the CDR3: TGCGCCAGCAGCCCAGAACCGGGACAGTACAATGAGCAGTTCTTC. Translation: CASSPEPGQYNEQFF.

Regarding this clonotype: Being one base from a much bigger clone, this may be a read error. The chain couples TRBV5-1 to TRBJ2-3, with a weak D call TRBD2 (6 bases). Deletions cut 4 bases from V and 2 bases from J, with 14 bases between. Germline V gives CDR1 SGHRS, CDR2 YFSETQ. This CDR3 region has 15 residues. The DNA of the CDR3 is TGCGCCAGCAGCCCCGGAACTAGCAACACAGATACGCAGTATTTT. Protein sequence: CASSPGTSNTDTQYF.

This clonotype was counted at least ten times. The CDR3 loop is CASNQGRGSGGYTF. The DNA for the CDR3 is TGCGCCAGCAATCAGGGGAGAGGTTCAGGCGGCTACACCTTC. The rearrangement joins TRBV5-1 to TRBJ1-2; maybe TRBD1 (6 bases). CDR3 length equals 14 residues. Germline CDR1 SGHRS, CDR2 YFSETQ. Deletions cut 6 bases from V and 8 bases from J, with 20 bases between.

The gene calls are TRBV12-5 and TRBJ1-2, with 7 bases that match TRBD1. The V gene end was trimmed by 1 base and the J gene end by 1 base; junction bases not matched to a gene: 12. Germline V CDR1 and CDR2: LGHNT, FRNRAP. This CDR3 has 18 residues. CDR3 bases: TGTGCTAGTGGTTTGGAGGGGGCGTCCAGGGTTCTTAACTATGGCTACACCTTC. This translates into CASGLEGASRVLNYGYTF.

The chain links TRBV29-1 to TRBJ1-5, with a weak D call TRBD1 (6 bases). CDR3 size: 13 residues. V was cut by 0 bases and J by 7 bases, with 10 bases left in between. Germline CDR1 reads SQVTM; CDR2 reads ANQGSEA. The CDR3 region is CSVEEAGDQPQHF. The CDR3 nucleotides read TGCAGCGTTGAAGAAGCAGGGGACCAGCCCCAGCATTTT.

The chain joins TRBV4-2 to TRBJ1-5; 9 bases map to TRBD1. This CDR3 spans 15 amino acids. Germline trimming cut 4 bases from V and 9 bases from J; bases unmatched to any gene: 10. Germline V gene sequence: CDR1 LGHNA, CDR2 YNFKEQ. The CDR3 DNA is TGTGCCAGCAGCCCGTCGGGACAGGGCACGGGGCCCCAGCATTTT. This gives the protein CASSPSGQGTGPQHF.

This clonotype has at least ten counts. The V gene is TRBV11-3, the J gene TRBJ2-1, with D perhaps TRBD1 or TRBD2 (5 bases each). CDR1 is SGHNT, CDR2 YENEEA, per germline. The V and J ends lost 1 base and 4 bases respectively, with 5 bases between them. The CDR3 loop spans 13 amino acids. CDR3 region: CASSLGGYNEQFF. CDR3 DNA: TGTGCCAGCAGCTTAGGGGGGTACAATGAGCAGTTCTTC.

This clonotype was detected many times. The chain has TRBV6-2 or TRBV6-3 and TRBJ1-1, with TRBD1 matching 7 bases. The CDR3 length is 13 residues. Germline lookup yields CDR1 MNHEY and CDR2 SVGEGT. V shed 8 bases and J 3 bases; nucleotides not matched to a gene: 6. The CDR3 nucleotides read TGTGCCAGCGCAGACAGGGCGTACACTGAAGCTTTCTTT. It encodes CASADRAYTEAFF.

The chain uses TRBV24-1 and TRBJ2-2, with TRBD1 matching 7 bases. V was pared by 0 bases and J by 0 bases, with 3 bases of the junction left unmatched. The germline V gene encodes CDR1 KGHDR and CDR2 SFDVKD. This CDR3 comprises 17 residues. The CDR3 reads CATSDLGDSPNTGELFF. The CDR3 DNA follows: TGTGCCACCAGTGATTTGGGGGACAGCCCGAACACCGGGGAGCTGTTTTTT.

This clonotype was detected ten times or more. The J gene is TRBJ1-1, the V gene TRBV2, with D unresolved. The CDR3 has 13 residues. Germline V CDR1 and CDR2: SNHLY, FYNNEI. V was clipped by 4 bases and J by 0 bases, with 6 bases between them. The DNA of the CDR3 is TGTGCCAGCAGTGGGGAAGTGAACACTGAAGCTTTCTTT. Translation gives CASSGEVNTEAFF.

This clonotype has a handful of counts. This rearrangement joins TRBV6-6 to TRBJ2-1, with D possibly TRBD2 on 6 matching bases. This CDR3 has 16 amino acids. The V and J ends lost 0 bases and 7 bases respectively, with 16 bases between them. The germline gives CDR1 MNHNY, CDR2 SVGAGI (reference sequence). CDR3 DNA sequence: TGTGCCAGCAGTTACTCCCGGGACTTTGGGGGGAATGAGCAGTTCTTC. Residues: CASSYSRDFGGNEQFF.

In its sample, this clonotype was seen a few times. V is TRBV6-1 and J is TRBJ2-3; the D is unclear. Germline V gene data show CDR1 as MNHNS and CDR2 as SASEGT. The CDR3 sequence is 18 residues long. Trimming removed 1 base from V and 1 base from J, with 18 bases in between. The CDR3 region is CASSEGWGFRPGTDTQYF. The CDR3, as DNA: TGTGCCAGCAGTGAAGGGTGGGGTTTCCGGCCGGGCACAGATACGCAGTATTTT.

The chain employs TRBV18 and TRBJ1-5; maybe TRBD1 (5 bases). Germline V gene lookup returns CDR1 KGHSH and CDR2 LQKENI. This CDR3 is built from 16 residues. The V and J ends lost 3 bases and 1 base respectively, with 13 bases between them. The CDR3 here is CASSPEGAGSNQPQHF. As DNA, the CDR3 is TGTGCCAGCTCACCTGAAGGGGCCGGGAGCAATCAGCCCCAGCATTTT. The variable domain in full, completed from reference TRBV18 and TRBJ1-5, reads NAGVMQNPRHLVRRRGQEARLRCSPMKGHSHVYWYRQLPEEGLKFMVYLQKENIIDESGMPKERFSAEFPKEGPSILRIQQVVRGDSAAYFCASSPEGAGSNQPQHFGDGTRLSIL.

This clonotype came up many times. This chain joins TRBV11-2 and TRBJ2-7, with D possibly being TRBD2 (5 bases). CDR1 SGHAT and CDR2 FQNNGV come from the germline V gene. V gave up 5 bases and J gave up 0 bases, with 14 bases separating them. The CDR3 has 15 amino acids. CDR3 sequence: CASSRGSLVSYEQYF. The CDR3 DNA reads TGTGCCAGCAGCCGAGGGTCCCTAGTCTCCTACGAGCAGTACTTC.

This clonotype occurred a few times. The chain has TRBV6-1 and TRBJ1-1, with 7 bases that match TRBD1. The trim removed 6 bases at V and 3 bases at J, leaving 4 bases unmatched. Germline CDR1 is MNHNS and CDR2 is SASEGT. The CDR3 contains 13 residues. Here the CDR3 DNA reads TGTGCCAGCAGGGCGACAGGGTACACTGAAGCTTTCTTT. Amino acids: CASRATGYTEAFF.

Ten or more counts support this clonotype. CDR3 in amino acids: CASSLGGGRPFF. Written as DNA, the CDR3 is TGCGCCAGCAGCTTGGGGGGTGGTCGCCCGTTCTTC. V usage is TRBV5-1 and J usage is TRBJ2-1; D gene ambiguous. Trimming took off 0 bases at V and 15 bases at J, with 13 bases between the two ends. The germline V gene encodes CDR1 SGHRS and CDR2 YFSETQ. This CDR3 is built from 12 residues.

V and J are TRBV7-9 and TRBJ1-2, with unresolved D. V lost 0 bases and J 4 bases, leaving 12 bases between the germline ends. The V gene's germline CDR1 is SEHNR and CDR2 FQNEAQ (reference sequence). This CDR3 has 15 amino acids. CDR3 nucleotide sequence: TGTGCCAGCAGCTTAGCTTTTGGCATCGGCTATGGCTACACCTTC. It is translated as CASSLAFGIGYGYTF.

In DNA, the CDR3 is TGCAGTCTTTACCCCGGGACAGGGGGCGCGGACACTGAAGCTTTCTTT. It translates to CSLYPGTGGADTEAFF. The rearrangement links TRBV20-1 to TRBJ1-1; 12 positions agree with TRBD1. CDR3 length: 16 amino acids. Germline V gene sequence: CDR1 DFQATT, CDR2 SNEGSKA (reference sequence). V was clipped by 8 bases and J by 3 bases; unmatched bases: 13.

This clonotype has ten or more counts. CDR3 nucleotide sequence: TGTGCCAGCAACGGACAGGGGTCCGGGGAGCTGTTTTTT. Residues: CASNGQGSGELFF. The rearrangement joins TRBV2 to TRBJ2-2; TRBD1 agrees at 9 bases. Losses at the gene ends were 7 bases for V and 6 bases for J; bases not matched to a gene: 3. The germline gives CDR1 SNHLY, CDR2 FYNNEI. The CDR3 runs to 13 residues.

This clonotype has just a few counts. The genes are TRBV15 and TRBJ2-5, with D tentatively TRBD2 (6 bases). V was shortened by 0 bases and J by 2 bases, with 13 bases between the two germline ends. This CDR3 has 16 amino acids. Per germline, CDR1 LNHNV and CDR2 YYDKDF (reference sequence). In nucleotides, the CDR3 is TGTGCCACCAGCAGAGATAGTAGGAGCGGGCAAGAGACCCAGTACTTC. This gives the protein CATSRDSRSGQETQYF.

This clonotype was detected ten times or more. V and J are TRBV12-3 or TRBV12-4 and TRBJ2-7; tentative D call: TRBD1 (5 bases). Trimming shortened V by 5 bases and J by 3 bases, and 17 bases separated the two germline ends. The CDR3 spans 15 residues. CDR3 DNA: TGTGCCAGCAGTCCCCAATCTCAGGGTATCTACGAGCAGTACTTC. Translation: CASSPQSQGIYEQYF.